Listed here are 14 T cell receptor beta chains from one sample, sequenced in a study of blood T cell repertoires in COVID-19. Using immunoSEQ multiplex PCR, the repertoire was profiled, and TCRdb retains in-frame clones only, with some absent. The sample consists of roughly 170,000 clones, about 80% of them appearing once. Sequencing was carried out using peripheral blood. The source is a human donor in a cohort sampled during active COVID-19.

Turning to this clone: A junction end diverges from the germline sequence, so it may reflect a read error. This sequence joins TRBV18 and TRBJ1-2; D uncertain. From germline, CDR1 is KGHSH and CDR2 LQKENI. CDR3 length: 16 residues. The CDR3 reads CASSPPREDPKYGYTF. DNA of the CDR3: TGTGCCAGCTCACCACCGAGGGAGGACCCTAAATATGGCTACACCTTC.

V usage is TRBV5-1 and J usage is TRBJ1-4; TRBD1 is a possible D gene (6 bases). Germline lookup yields CDR1 SGHRS and CDR2 YFSETQ. The CDR3 length is 12 residues. Deletions cut 2 bases from V and 15 bases from J, with 14 bases between. The chain's CDR3 is CASSFEGQNVFF. The CDR3 region has the DNA TGCGCCAGCAGCTTTGAGGGACAAAACGTGTTTTTT. The variable domain in full, with the rest retrieved from reference TRBV5-1 and TRBJ1-4, is KAGVTQTPRYLIKTRGQQVTLSCSPISGHRSVSWYQQTPGQGLQFLFEYFSETQRNKGNFPGRFSGRQFSNSRSEMNVSTLELGDSALYLCASSFEGQNVFFGSGTQLSVL.

The V and J genes are TRBV6-4 and TRBJ1-5; TRBD1 might be the D (6 bases). The V and J ends lost 4 bases and 0 bases respectively, with 16 bases between them. This CDR3 contains 17 residues. The germline CDR1 and CDR2 sequences are MRHNA and SNTAGT. The CDR3 DNA follows: TGTGCCAGCAGTGTCTCCCCGGACAGAAATAGCAATCAGCCCCAGCATTTT. It codes for CASSVSPDRNSNQPQHF.

This clone was observed a handful of times. J is TRBJ1-6 and V is TRBV11-2; D remains unclear. Trimming stripped 2 bases from V and 10 bases from J, with 6 bases between. Germline-derived CDR1 and CDR2 are SGHAT and FQNNGV. CDR3 length: 12 amino acids. The CDR3 nucleotides are TGTGCCAGCAGCTTAATACACTCACCCCTCCACTTT. Translated, it gives CASSLIHSPLHF.

This chain connects TRBV9 to TRBJ1-1; D uncertain. V was pared by 0 bases and J by 5 bases, with 14 bases between. In germline, CDR1 is SGDLS, CDR2 YYNGEE. This CDR3 comprises 15 residues. For the CDR3, the DNA is TGTGCCAGCAGCGTAGTGGGGTCGGGAAGGACTGAAGCTTTCTTT. This sequence encodes CASSVVGSGRTEAFF.

V and J are TRBV6-1 and TRBJ2-5; TRBD1 matches at 9 bases. There are 16 residues in the CDR3. The trim removed 4 bases at V and 5 bases at J, leaving 11 bases unmatched. The germline V gene encodes CDR1 MNHNS and CDR2 SASEGT. CDR3 residues: CASSGYQQGAEETQYF. The CDR3 DNA follows: TGTGCCAGCAGTGGGTATCAACAGGGGGCTGAGGAGACCCAGTACTTC.

The rearrangement joins TRBV6-5 to TRBJ1-2, with 11 bases lining up with TRBD1. Germline-derived CDR1 and CDR2 are MNHEY and SVGAGI. V shed 0 bases, J shed 7 bases, and the junction held 4 bases outside the gene matches. This CDR3 comprises 15 residues. CDR3 nucleotides: TGTGCCAGCAGTTACTCCTGGACAGGGGGCGGTGGCTACACCTTC. Protein product: CASSYSWTGGGGYTF.

This chain connects TRBV9 to TRBJ1-4; D is undetermined. The CDR3 has 15 residues. V was clipped by 3 bases and J by 3 bases, with 12 bases between them. Per the germline V gene, CDR1 is SGDLS and CDR2 is YYNGEE. The CDR3 spells CASSARSVSNEKLFF. Written as DNA, the CDR3 is TGTGCCAGCAGCGCTCGGAGCGTATCTAATGAAAAACTGTTTTTT.

The chain carries TRBV15 and TRBJ2-1; tentatively, D is TRBD2 (5 bases). This CDR3 comprises 14 residues. V was clipped by 1 base and J by 7 bases, with 11 bases between them. Germline V gene data show CDR1 as LNHNV and CDR2 as YYDKDF (reference sequence). The CDR3 nucleotides read TGTGCCACCAGCAGAGGCCCTAGCTCTAATGAGCAGTTCTTC. Its protein product is CATSRGPSSNEQFF.

This chain uses TRBV9 with TRBJ1-3, with D perhaps matching TRBD1 (6 bases). The ends were cut back, 3 bases at V and 4 bases at J, with 17 bases in the middle. Germline V gene lookup returns CDR1 SGDLS and CDR2 YYNGEE. The CDR3 covers 16 residues. CDR3 bases: TGTGCCAGCAGCGAAGAGGGGGAGCCTAGGGGAAACACCATATATTTT. Its protein product is CASSEEGEPRGNTIYF.

Turning to this clone: A junction end diverges from the germline sequence, so it may reflect a read error. This chain connects TRBV25-1 to TRBJ2-5; no firm D call. The CDR3 consists of 15 residues. Per germline, CDR1 MGHDK and CDR2 SYGVNS. The CDR3 region has the DNA TGTGCCAGCAGTGGATATATGACTCATATAGAGGCCCAGTACTTC. The encoded protein is CASSGYMTHIEAQYF.

This chain links TRBV9 with TRBJ2-3, with 8 bases identical to TRBD2. V lost 0 bases and J lost 6; bases outside the gene matches: 3. CDR3 length: 14 residues. CDR1 is SGDLS, CDR2 YYNGEE, per germline. CDR3 sequence: CASSVGPSGDTQYF. As DNA, the CDR3 is TGTGCCAGCAGCGTAGGCCCTAGCGGGGATACGCAGTATTTT.

This clone has just one count. Here the CDR3 reads CASSYLANTEAFF. In DNA form, the CDR3 reads TGTGCCAGCAGTTACCTAGCGAACACTGAAGCTTTCTTT. This chain connects TRBV6-5 to TRBJ1-1, with unresolved D. Germline CDR1 and CDR2: MNHEY and SVGAGI. This CDR3 has 13 residues. Trimming took off 2 bases at V and 1 base at J, with 5 bases between the two ends.

The chain uses TRBV7-3 and TRBJ2-1; 10 bases are shared with TRBD2. The ends lost 5 bases at V and 2 bases at J; junction bases unmatched: 3. Germline loops: CDR1 SGHTA, CDR2 FQGTGA. CDR3 size: 15 residues. The CDR3 DNA follows: TGTGCCAGCAGCGCAACTAGCGGGGCCTACAATGAGCAGTTCTTC. Translation gives CASSATSGAYNEQFF.